This T cell receptor beta chain was documented in a study of T cell responses to AZD1222 COVID-19 vaccine. Study-wide findings and caveats: The study found Spike-specific TCR breadth and depth rose after two AZD1222 doses. The study sampled repertoires only after the peak T cell response. The donors showed a predominance of white British ancestry and of females, with possible underestimation of clonal diversity. The reported proportion of spike-specific TCRs targeting unmutated variant regions was nearly half.

Measured with immunoSEQ multiplex PCR; TCRdb has only the in-frame clones, and not every one. Of approximately 120,000 clones listed, 84% are singletons. As to this clone: The antigen is unknown.

The CDR3 is made up of 20 amino acids. CDR1 and CDR2 (germline): KGHDR, SFDVKD. V gave up 3 bases and J gave up 4 bases; unmatched junction bases: 19. This specimen consisted of peripheral blood, obtained 28 days after the second AZD1222 dose. The chain links TRBV24-1 to TRBJ1-2; 10 bases fit TRBD1. The sequence came from an adult who received the AZD1222 COVID-19 vaccine. CDR3 sequence reads: CATSDPSGTGAVDGGYGYTF. CDR3 DNA sequence: TGTGCCACCAGTGATCCCTCTGGGACAGGGGCCGTTGATGGTGGCTATGGCTACACCTTC.